This TCR beta chain derives from a study of T cell responses to AZD1222 COVID-19 vaccine. Points from the study as a whole: Nearly half of spike-specific TCRs reportedly target variant regions that are unmutated in the B.1.351 and B.1.1.7 variants. White British donors predominated, females outnumbered males, and clonal diversity was possibly underestimated. Along spike, vaccine-associated CD4 TCRs were found throughout, with dominance at 160-218 and 743-854.

The protocol was immunoSEQ multiplex PCR, while the TCRdb copy is restricted to in-frame clones and leaves out a portion. The table has around 170,000 clones, around nine tenths seen once. Comments on this clone: Its cognate antigen is unknown.

Investigators merged groups given second doses at roughly 4 or roughly 12 weeks. V lost 8 bases, J lost 4 bases, and 12 bases lay in between. This CDR3 comprises 13 residues. Germline CDR1 reads SEHNR; CDR2 reads FQNEAQ (reference sequence). The source material was peripheral blood, sampled 28 days after the second AZD1222 dose. The chain combines TRBV7-9 with TRBJ2-1, with D unresolved. This TCR derives from an adult who received the AZD1222 COVID-19 vaccine. The CDR3 here is CASLRDVYNEQFF. The CDR3 DNA sequence: TGTGCCAGCCTTCGCGATGTGTACAATGAGCAGTTCTTC.